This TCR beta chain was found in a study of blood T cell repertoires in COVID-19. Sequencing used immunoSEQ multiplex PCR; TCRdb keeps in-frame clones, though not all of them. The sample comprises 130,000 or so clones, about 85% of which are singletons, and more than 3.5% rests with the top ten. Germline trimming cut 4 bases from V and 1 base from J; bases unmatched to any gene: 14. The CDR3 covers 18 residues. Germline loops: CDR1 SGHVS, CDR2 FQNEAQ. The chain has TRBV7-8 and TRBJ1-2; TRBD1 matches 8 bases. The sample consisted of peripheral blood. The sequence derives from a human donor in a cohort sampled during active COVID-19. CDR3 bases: TGTGCCAGCAGCTCATACCGGGACAGGCAGACTCTTAACTATGGCTACACCTTC. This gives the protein CASSSYRDRQTLNYGYTF.